This T cell receptor beta chain was sequenced for a study of blood T cell repertoires in COVID-19. The overall study: Both acute and convalescent COVID-19 samples were obtained from the United States, Italy and Spain. PBMCs, B-cell-depleted T cells, or T cells were the source of the cDNA or gDNA that made up the material.

Original handling: Nucleated cell number was recorded as an estimate derived from reference gene primer amplification. Method: immunoSEQ multiplex PCR; TCRdb's copy keeps in-frame clones and lacks some. V and J calls and clone size are those listed in that table; D and trimming were worked out from the DNA. The profile shows roughly 300,000 clones, approximately 83% of them singletons. V lost 1 base to trimming and J lost 5 bases; unmatched junction nucleotides: 6. There are 16 residues in the CDR3. The germline V gene has CDR1 SGHVS and CDR2 FNYEAQ. This clonotype was obtained from a woman between 50 and 59 years old who had recovered from COVID-19. J is TRBJ2-2 and V is TRBV7-6; 8 positions agree with TRBD2. The sample comprised peripheral blood. CDR3 sequence (DNA): TGTGCCAGCAGCTTAGGCGTCGGGAGGGGGACCGGGGAGCTGTTTTTT. It translates to CASSLGVGRGTGELFF.